Below, 5 T cell receptor beta chains from the same sample are listed, as sequenced in a study of control samples from healthy donors and cancer patients. The repertoire was sequenced with immunoSEQ multiplex PCR; TCRdb's copy has only in-frame clones and lacks some. This table holds about 77,000 clones, 85% to 95% found once. The specimen sequenced was blood. The receptors come from a woman in her sixties in good health.

The chain links TRBV28 to TRBJ1-2; possible D gene TRBD1, 5 bases. The germline V and J ends were trimmed by 5 bases and 7 bases, with 11 bases remaining between them. There are 12 residues in the CDR3. Germline CDR1 is MDHEN and CDR2 is SYDVKM. The chain's CDR3 is CASSTFTGGYTF. Written as DNA, the CDR3 is TGTGCCAGCAGTACATTCACAGGTGGCTACACCTTC.

V usage is TRBV7-9 and J usage is TRBJ2-2; D unresolved. V was trimmed by 6 bases and J by 4 bases, leaving 6 bases between them. The CDR3 totals 12 residues. Per the germline V gene, CDR1 is SEHNR and CDR2 is FQNEAQ (reference sequence). In DNA, the CDR3 is TGTGCCAGCAGGGGATCCACCGGGGAGCTGTTTTTT. Residues: CASRGSTGELFF. Using reference TRBV7-9 and TRBJ2-2 for the parts outside the CDR3, the full variable domain is DTGVSQNPRHKITKRGQNVTFRCDPISEHNRLYWYRQTLGQGPEFLTYFQNEAQLEKSRLLSDRFSAERPKGSFSTLEIQRTEQGDSAMYLCASRGSTGELFFGEGSRLTVL.

The chain joins TRBV28 to TRBJ2-1; no firm D call. There are 12 residues in the CDR3. CDR1 is MDHEN and CDR2 is SYDVKM in the germline V gene. Between the trimmed V and J ends, which lost 3 bases and 4 bases, there was a span of 4 bases. The chain's CDR3 is CASSFRYNEQFF. The CDR3 DNA reads as TGTGCCAGCAGTTTTAGGTACAATGAGCAGTTCTTC.

V gene TRBV9 combines with J gene TRBJ2-2; D is uncertain. The germline V gene has CDR1 SGDLS and CDR2 YYNGEE. Trimming took off 1 base at V and 0 bases at J, with 10 bases between the two ends. This CDR3 is 16 amino acids long. The CDR3 DNA reads as TGTGCCAGCAGCGTATCGGGCGGAGCGAACACCGGGGAGCTGTTTTTT. Translated: CASSVSGGANTGELFF. The whole variable domain, filled in from reference TRBV9 and TRBJ2-2, reads DSGVTQTPKHLITATGQRVTLRCSPRSGDLSVYWYQQSLDQGLQFLIQYYNGEERAKGNILERFSAQQFPDLHSELNLSSLELGDSALYFCASSVSGGANTGELFFGEGSRLTVL.

The chain links TRBV11-3 to TRBJ2-5, with a weak D call TRBD2 (6 bases). V gave up 5 bases and J gave up 5 bases, with 9 bases separating them. This CDR3 has 12 amino acids. CDR1 and CDR2 from the germline V gene are SGHNT and YENEEA. This chain's CDR3 is CASSRDSETQYF. The CDR3 nucleotides are TGTGCCAGCAGCCGGGACTCCGAGACCCAGTACTTC.